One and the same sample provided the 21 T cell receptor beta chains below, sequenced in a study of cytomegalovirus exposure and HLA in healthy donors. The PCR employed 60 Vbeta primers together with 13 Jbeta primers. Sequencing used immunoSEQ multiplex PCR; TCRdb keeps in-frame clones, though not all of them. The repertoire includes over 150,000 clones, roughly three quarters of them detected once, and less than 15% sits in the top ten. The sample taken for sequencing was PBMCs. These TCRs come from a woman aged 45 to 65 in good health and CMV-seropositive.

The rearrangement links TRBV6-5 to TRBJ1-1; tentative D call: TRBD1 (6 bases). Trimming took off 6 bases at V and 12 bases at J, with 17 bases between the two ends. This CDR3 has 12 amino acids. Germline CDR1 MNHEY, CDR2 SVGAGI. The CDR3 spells CASSLNRDMSFF. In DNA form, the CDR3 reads TGTGCCAGCAGCCTGAACCGGGACATGTCTTTCTTT.

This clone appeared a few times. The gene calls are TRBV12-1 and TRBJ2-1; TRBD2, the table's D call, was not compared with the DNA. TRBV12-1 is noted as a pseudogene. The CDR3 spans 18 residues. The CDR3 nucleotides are TGTGCCAGCAGCGGGGCGTTTGGTCTAGCGGGGACCTACAATGAGCAGTTCTTC. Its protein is CASSGAFGLAGTYNEQFF.

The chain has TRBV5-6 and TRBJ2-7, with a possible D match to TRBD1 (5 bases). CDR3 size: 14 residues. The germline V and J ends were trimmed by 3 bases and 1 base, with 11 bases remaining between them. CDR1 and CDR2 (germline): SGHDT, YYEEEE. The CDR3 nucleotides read TGTGCCAGCAGCTCCACTCGACAGTCCTACGAGCAGTACTTC. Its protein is CASSSTRQSYEQYF.

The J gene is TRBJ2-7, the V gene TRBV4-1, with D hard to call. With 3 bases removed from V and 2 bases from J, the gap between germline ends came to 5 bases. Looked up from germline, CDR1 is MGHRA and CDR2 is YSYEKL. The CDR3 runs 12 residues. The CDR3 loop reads CASSHGAYEQYF. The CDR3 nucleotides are TGCGCCAGCAGCCATGGAGCCTACGAGCAGTACTTC.

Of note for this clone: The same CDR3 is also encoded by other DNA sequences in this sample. The CDR3 sequence: CASSALPGQANEQYF. CDR3 in DNA: TGTGCCAGCAGCGCCCTTCCAGGACAGGCGAACGAGCAGTACTTC. The chain combines TRBV9 with TRBJ2-7; 7 bases are a match to TRBD1. The V and J ends lost 3 bases and 5 bases, in that order; junction bases with no gene match: 11. Germline V lookup: CDR1 SGDLS, CDR2 YYNGEE. This CDR3 is built from 15 residues.

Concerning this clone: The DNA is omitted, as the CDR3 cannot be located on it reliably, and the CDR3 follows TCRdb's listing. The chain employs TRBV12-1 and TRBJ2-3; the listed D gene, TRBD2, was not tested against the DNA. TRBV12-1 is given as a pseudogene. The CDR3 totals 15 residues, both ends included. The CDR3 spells CASSFVGLGTDTQYF.

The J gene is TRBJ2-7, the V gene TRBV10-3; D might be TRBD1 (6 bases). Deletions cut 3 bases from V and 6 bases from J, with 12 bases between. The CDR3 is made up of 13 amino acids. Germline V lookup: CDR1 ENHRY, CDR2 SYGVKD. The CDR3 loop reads CAISDLQGLEQYF. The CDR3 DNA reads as TGTGCCATCAGTGATCTACAGGGTCTCGAGCAGTACTTC.

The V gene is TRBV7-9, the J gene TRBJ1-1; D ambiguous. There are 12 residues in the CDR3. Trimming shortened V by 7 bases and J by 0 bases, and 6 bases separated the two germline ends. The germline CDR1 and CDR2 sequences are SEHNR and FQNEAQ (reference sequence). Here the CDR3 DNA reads TGTGCCAGCACAGTTATGAACACTGAAGCTTTCTTT. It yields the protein CASTVMNTEAFF.

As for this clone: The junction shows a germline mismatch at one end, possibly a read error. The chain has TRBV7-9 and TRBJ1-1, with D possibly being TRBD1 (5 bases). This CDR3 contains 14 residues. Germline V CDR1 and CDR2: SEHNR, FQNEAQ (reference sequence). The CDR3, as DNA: TGTTCCAGCAGATCGGGGGGGACTCACACTGAAGCTTTCTTT. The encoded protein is CSSRSGGTHTEAFF.

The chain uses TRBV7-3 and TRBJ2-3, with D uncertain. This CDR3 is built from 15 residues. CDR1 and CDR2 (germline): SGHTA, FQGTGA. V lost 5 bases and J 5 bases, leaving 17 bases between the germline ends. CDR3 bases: TGTGCCAGCAGCCCCACCGGGTCCTCGAGAGATACGCAGTATTTT. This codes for CASSPTGSSRDTQYF.

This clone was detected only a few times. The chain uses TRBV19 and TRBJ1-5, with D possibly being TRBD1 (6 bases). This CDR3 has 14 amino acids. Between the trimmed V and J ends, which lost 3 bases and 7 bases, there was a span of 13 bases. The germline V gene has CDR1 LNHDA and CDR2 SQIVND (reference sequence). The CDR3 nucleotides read TGTGCCAGTAGTATGGCCCAGGGGCGGCAGCCCCAGCATTTT. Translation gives CASSMAQGRQPQHF.

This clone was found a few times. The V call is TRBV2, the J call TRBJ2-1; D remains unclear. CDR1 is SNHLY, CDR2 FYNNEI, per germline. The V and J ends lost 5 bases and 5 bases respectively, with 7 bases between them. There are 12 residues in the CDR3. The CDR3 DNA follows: TGTGCCAGCAGTTATCTAAACAATGAGCAGTTCTTC. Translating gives CASSYLNNEQFF. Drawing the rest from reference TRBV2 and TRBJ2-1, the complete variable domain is EPEVTQTPSHQVTQMGQEVILRCVPISNHLYFYWYRQILGQKVEFLVSFYNNEISEKSEIFDDQFSVERPDGSNFTLKIRSTKLEDSAMYFCASSYLNNEQFFGPGTRLTVL.

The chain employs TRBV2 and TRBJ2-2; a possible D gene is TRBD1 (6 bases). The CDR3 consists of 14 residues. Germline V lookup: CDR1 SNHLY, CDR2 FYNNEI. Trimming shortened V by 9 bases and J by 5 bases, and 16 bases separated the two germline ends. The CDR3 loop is CASKTGLETGELFF. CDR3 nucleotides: TGTGCCAGTAAAACAGGGTTGGAGACCGGGGAGCTGTTTTTT.

The CDR3 bases are TGTGCCATCAAGCAGAACACTGAAGCTTTCTTT. Translated, it gives CAIKQNTEAFF. The J gene is TRBJ1-1, the V gene TRBV10-3; D gene ambiguous. Germline CDR1 is ENHRY and CDR2 is SYGVKD. V lost 7 bases to trimming and J lost 1 base, with 4 bases between them. The CDR3 extends over 11 amino acids.

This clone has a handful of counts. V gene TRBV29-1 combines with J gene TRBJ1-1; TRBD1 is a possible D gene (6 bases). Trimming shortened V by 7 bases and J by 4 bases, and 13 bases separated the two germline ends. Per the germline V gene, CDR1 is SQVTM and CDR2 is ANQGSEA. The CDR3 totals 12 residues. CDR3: CSAEEGGTEAFF. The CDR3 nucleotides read TGCAGCGCCGAAGAGGGGGGCACTGAAGCTTTCTTT.

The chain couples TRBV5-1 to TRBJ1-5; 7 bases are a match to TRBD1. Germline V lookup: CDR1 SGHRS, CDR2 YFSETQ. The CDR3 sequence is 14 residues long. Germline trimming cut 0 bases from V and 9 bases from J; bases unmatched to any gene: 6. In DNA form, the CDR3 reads TGCGCCAGCAGCTTGGAGGGGGCTCGAGGGCCCCAGCATTTT. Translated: CASSLEGARGPQHF.

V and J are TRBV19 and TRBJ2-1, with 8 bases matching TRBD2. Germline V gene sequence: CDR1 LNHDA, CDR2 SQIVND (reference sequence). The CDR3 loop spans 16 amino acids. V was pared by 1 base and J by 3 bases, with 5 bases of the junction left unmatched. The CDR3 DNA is TGTGCCAGTAGTATAGGTAGCGGGGACTACTACAATGAGCAGTTCTTC. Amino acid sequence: CASSIGSGDYYNEQFF.

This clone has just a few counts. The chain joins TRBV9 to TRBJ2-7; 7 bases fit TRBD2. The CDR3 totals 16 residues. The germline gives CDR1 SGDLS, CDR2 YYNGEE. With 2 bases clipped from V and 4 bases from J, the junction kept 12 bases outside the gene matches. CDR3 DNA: TGTGCCAGCAGCGTGGGGGGGACGGCGGGACTATACGAGCAGTACTTC. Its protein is CASSVGGTAGLYEQYF.

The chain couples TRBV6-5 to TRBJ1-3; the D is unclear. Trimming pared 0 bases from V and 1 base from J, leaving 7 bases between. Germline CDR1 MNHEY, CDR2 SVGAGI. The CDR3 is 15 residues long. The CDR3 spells CASSYSPGSGNTIYF. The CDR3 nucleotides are TGTGCCAGCAGTTACTCACCCGGGTCTGGAAACACCATATATTTT.

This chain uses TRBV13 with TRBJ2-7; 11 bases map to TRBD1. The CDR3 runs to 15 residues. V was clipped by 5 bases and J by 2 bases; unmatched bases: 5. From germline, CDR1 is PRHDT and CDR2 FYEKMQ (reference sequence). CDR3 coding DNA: TGTGCCAGCAGCCCGGGACAGGGGGTCGCCTACGAGCAGTACTTC. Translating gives CASSPGQGVAYEQYF.

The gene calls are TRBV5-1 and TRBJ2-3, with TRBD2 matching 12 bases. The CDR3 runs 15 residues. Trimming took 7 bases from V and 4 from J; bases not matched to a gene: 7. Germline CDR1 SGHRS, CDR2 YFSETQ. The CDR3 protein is CASRPGTSGPDTQYF. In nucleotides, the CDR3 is TGCGCCAGCCGCCCTGGGACTAGCGGGCCAGATACGCAGTATTTT.